A selection of T cell receptor beta chains follows, all from one sample in a study of molecular identifiers for immune sequencing clone quantification. TCRdb re-called the PCR reads through MiXCR, storing one row per CDR3 protein. The sample has around 470,000 distinct CDR3 sequences, 20% to 25% seen once. Material for sequencing was naive CD8+ T cells from blood, with Jurkat cell RNA spiked in. The receptors stem from a human donor in good health. Some libraries in this study had Jurkat cell RNA spiked in. CDR3s include the opening cysteine and the closing phenylalanine or tryptophan. Each record gives: J gene, clone size, D gene, V gene, CDR3 DNA, CDR3 protein. A D gene is named only where the DNA matches it firmly. Clone size is stated in some rows and not others, as once, few, many or a class when expanded.

>TRBJ2-6|.|TRBD1|TRBV7-9
TGTGCCAGCAGCCCAACACTTGACCAGGGGGCCTTGCCTGGGGCCAACGTCCTGACTTTC
CASSPTLDQGALPGANVLTF
>TRBJ1-5|.|.|TRBV2
TGTGCCAGCAGTCCGACCGGAACAGGCCAGCCCCAGCATTTT
CASSPTGTGQPQHF
>TRBJ1-4|few|.|TRBV9
TGTGCCAGCAGCGGCGAGGCCGGGAGACTTAATGAAAAACTGTTTTTT
CASSGEAGRLNEKLFF
>TRBJ2-1|.|.|TRBV7-9
TGTGCCAGCAGCTTCCCGAGGGGCGAGCGGGCCTCGGGTGAGCAGTTCTTC
CASSFPRGERASGEQFF
>TRBJ2-7|.|TRBD1|TRBV27
TGTGCCAGCAGTCTGGGACAGTTCTACGGGCAGTACTTC
CASSLGQFYGQYF
>TRBJ1-5|few|.|TRBV12-3/TRBV12-4
TGTGCCAGCTCGACTGAACGCAATCAGCCCCAGCATTTT
CASSTERNQPQHF
>TRBJ1-3|many|.|TRBV14
TGTGCCAGCAGCCAAGTTGACTCCTCTGGAAACACCATATATTTT
CASSQVDSSGNTIYF
>TRBJ2-5|once|TRBD1|TRBV11-2
TGTGCCAGCAGCCGACGGACAGGGGGTATCCAAGAGACCCAGTACTTC
CASSRRTGGIQETQYF
>TRBJ2-3|many|.|TRBV6-2/TRBV6-3
TGTGCCAGCAGTTTGTCGGGAATGCAGTATTTT
CASSLSGMQYF
>TRBJ1-2|many|.|TRBV5-6
TGTGCCAGCAGCTTTTCTGGGGACTATGGCTACACCTTC
CASSFSGDYGYTF
>TRBJ2-2|.|.|TRBV20-1
TGCAGTGCTAGAGAAGTAGGGGTCCTTTTTGGGGAGCTGTTTTTT
CSAREVGVLFGELFF
>TRBJ2-3|many|.|TRBV7-8
TGTGCCAGCAGCCCAAGTCTACTCACAGATACGCAGTATTTT
CASSPSLLTDTQYF
>TRBJ2-2|few|.|TRBV19
TGTGCCAGTAGTATTAAACGGGACTCATCGAACACCGGGGAGCTGTTTTTT
CASSIKRDSSNTGELFF
>TRBJ2-4|.|.|TRBV30
TGTGCCTGGAGTGTTTTGGGTGACATTCAGTACTTC
CAWSVLGDIQYF
>TRBJ2-5|.|.|TRBV7-6
TGTGCCAGCAGCCTCAGTCTCGGGGAGGCCCAGTACTTC
CASSLSLGEAQYF
>TRBJ1-3|many|.|TRBV7-8
TGTGCCAGCAGCTCAGAGGGAAACACCATATATTTT
CASSSEGNTIYF
>TRBJ2-1|.|.|TRBV27
TGTGCCAGCAGTTTACGAACACCCTACCAGAATGAGCAGTTCTTC
CASSLRTPYQNEQFF
>TRBJ2-5|many|.|TRBV13
TGTGCCAGCAGCGACCTGACTAGCCAAGAGACCCAGTACTTC
CASSDLTSQETQYF
>TRBJ2-7|few|TRBD2|TRBV7-6
TGTGCCAGCAGCTTAGGCGGGGGGACAACCTACGAGCAGTACTTC
CASSLGGGTTYEQYF
>TRBJ2-3|.|TRBD2|TRBV6-2/TRBV6-3
TGTGCCAGCAGTTACAGCGGGGGAGGTAGAGATACGCAGTATTTT
CASSYSGGGRDTQYF
>TRBJ1-1|.|.|TRBV4-2
TGTGCCAGCAGCCAAAGAGGGGGGAGAGTTGAGATGAACACTGAAGCTTTCTTT
CASSQRGGRVEMNTEAFF
>TRBJ1-1|.|.|TRBV4-3
TGCGCCAGCAGCCAGGAAGAAGGGGTGGACACTGAAGCTTTCTTT
CASSQEEGVDTEAFF
>TRBJ2-2|.|.|TRBV12-5
TGTGCTAGTGGTTTGACCTATGGGGCGGACACCGGGGAGCTGTTTTTT
CASGLTYGADTGELFF
>TRBJ1-2|few|TRBD1|TRBV30
TGTGCCGGACTAACTACCGGGACAGCCTATGGCTACACCTTC
CAGLTTGTAYGYTF
>TRBJ2-2|few|.|TRBV27
TGTGCCAGCAGTTCGACAACTTCGAACACCGGGGAGCTGTTTTTT
CASSSTTSNTGELFF
>TRBJ1-4|.|.|TRBV20-1
TGCAGTGCTAGAGAGACACCTTATGAAAAACTGTTTTTT
CSARETPYEKLFF